This TCR beta chain is from a study of a mutant IDH1 vaccine in newly diagnosed glioma (dated by TCRdb to the early 2020s). Study-wide context: Across visits V03 through V10, patients got a total of eight vaccinations, given in weeks 1, 3, 5, 7, 11, 15, 19 and 23. Peripheral blood samples were drawn at six visits, namely V03 (baseline), V05, V07, V10, V12 and V13. Vaccination began 4-6 weeks after radiotherapy alone, or alongside temozolomide cycles in the chemotherapy-containing groups. Longitudinal TCRB deep sequencing was done for 25 treated patients, wherever samples were available for exploratory analyses. Of the approximately 32 treated patients, about 60% were male and approximately 40% were female, and the mean age was approximately 39 years. Before enrollment, most patients had been given radiochemotherapy with temozolomide as standard therapy, while the rest had received either radiotherapy alone or temozolomide alone.

The time point tag for this specimen amounts to: week 23, last vaccination. Each vaccine dose, consisting of 300 ug of a 20-mer mutant IDH1 peptide in Montanide, was administered subcutaneously with topical imiquimod. Newly diagnosed WHO grade 3 or 4 IDH1-mutant astrocytomas showing loss of nuclear ATRX were present in the donors. The samples were drawn from NOA16, a multicentre, single-arm, open-label phase I trial in Germany that tested a mutant IDH1 peptide vaccine in humans for the first time. The DNeasy Blood and Tissue Kit was used to extract genomic DNA from EDTA blood for TCRB sequencing. CDR1 is given as SNHLY and CDR2 as FYNNEI, both from the germline V gene. Including cysteine and phenylalanine, the CDR3 has 13 amino acids. Of all the DNA, just the CDR3 is kept, 39 bases in frame from base 1. Trimming at the junction amounts to 7 bases on V and 4 bases on J, and the germline ends lie 14 bases apart.

The library was produced with the immunoSEQ multiplex PCR assay. The hsTCRB Kit was used according to the manufacturer's protocol to amplify rearranged TCR beta chain sequences. Sequencing of TCRB libraries was carried out on an Illumina MiSeq. The study's own analysis went as follows. The proprietary platform of the kit vendor was used for demultiplexing, trimming and gene mapping. TCRdb provides this immuneACCESS table in a form limited to in-frame rearrangements. Some clones are lacking; in checked studies, under half of them reflect an unresolved V gene, and why the rest are absent is not known. Clone size and the V and J calls come from that table; the DNA yielded D and trimming. Across this sample there are roughly 40,000 clones, with less than 95% seen only once. The top ten constitute 3.9% of the sample. Broad study findings and their caveats: The authors stated that sample limitations prevented analyses of patient blood samples from being reproduced. Across multiple MHC alleles, vaccine-induced immune responses were seen in more than 80% of patients. Selection of PBMC samples for TCRB deep sequencing was based on availability. No apparent relationship was observed between pseudoprogression and alterations in the top peripheral T cell clonotypes detected by TCRB sequencing.

This clone occurred a few times. Its antigen specificity is not known. There are no base qualities to consult, and no much larger clone falls within one base. The sample in question was PBMCs, obtained from a glioma patient whose treatment included an IDH1 peptide vaccine. The receptor comes from a man between 45 and 60 years old with glioma. Here the chain combines TRBV2 and TRBJ2-7; the D gene is unclear. The nucleotide sequence is TGTGCCAGCACCCCAGCAGGACCTTACGAGCAGTACTTC. This is translated as CASTPAGPYEQYF.